This entry concerns a single TCR beta chain. The antigen is unknown. Markers CD45RO/CCR7/CD25/CD127/CD95/CD27 served to sort CD4+ naive, central memory, regulatory and stem cell-like memory cells. The whole isolated RNA underwent reverse transcription, so sequencing captured expressed TCRB transcripts. The repertoire was sequenced with immunoSEQ multiplex PCR; TCRdb's copy has only in-frame clones and lacks some. This sample has under 900,000 clones, with roughly a sixth found just once. This entry comes from a study of beta chain features in type 1 diabetes. Overall study results and limits: Among patients, naive, central memory and Treg TCRB repertoires appeared more similar than among healthy donors. Researchers report that Type 1 diabetes patients had moderately but significantly shorter TCRB CDR3s across all four CD4+ subsets. The study found fewer insertions and more deletions at VDJ junctions in type 1 diabetes patients.

Germline lookup yields CDR1 MDHEN and CDR2 SYDVKM. This CDR3 spans 15 amino acids. V gave up 0 bases and J gave up 3 bases, with 12 bases separating them. The V call is TRBV28, the J call TRBJ2-7; D ambiguous. The sequenced sample consisted of naive CD4+ T cells from blood. This TCR was recovered from a woman younger than 35 in good health. CDR3 DNA sequence: TGTGCCAGCAGTTTATGGGGAAAAAGTTACTACGAGCAGTACTTC. Translation gives CASSLWGKSYYEQYF.